These 22 T cell receptor beta chains share one sample of origin, sequenced in a study of cytomegalovirus exposure and HLA in healthy donors. PCR amplification relied on 60 Vbeta primers (plus 13 Jbeta primers). Data came from immunoSEQ multiplex PCR; TCRdb stores just in-frame clones and leaves some out. Here the sample spans under 150,000 clones, roughly 79% being singletons. Sequencing used PBMCs. These receptors were collected from a man aged 18 to 30 in good health and CMV-seronegative.

The chain couples TRBV28 to TRBJ1-2; TRBD1 is a possible D gene (5 bases). V was cut by 11 bases and J by 3 bases, with 22 bases left in between. Germline V gives CDR1 MDHEN, CDR2 SYDVKM. The CDR3 extends over 15 amino acids. The CDR3 DNA reads as TGTGCCGCCTACGGCCCCGGGGGGGGATACTATGGCTACACCTTC. Residues: CAAYGPGGGYYGYTF.

This rearrangement joins TRBV7-2 to TRBJ1-1; D may be TRBD1 (5 bases). Germline V gene sequence: CDR1 SGHTA, CDR2 FQGNSA. CDR3 length: 13 residues. V was clipped by 2 bases and J by 7 bases, with 11 bases between them. DNA for the CDR3: TGTGCCAGCAGCTTACTTCGTACAGGTGAAGCTTTCTTT. Its translation is CASSLLRTGEAFF.

This sequence joins TRBV6-1 and TRBJ2-1, with 9 bases identical to TRBD2. V lost 4 bases, J lost 8 bases, and 6 bases stayed unmatched. Per the germline V gene, CDR1 is MNHNS and CDR2 is SASEGT. The CDR3 consists of 14 residues. The DNA of the CDR3 is TGTGCCAGCAGTGGGCGGGGGGGAACCGATGAGCAGTTCTTC. Encoded protein: CASSGRGGTDEQFF.

The rearrangement uses TRBV7-9 and TRBJ2-3, with TRBD1 identical over 10 bases. This CDR3 has 15 amino acids. Germline V gene data show CDR1 as SEHNR and CDR2 as FQNEAQ (reference sequence). The trim removed 2 bases at V and 4 bases at J, leaving 3 bases unmatched. In nucleotides, the CDR3 is TGTGCCAGCAGCTTAAGCGGGACAGGGGCAGATACGCAGTATTTT. It specifies CASSLSGTGADTQYF.

A few counts support this clone. The chain joins TRBV9 to TRBJ1-4; TRBD1 matches 7 bases. The CDR3 runs to 14 residues. V dropped 3 bases and J dropped 6; count of bases not matched to a gene: 5. In germline, CDR1 is SGDLS, CDR2 YYNGEE. CDR3 residues: CASSERGRDEKLFF. The CDR3, as DNA: TGTGCCAGCAGCGAAAGGGGGCGCGATGAAAAACTGTTTTTT.

This clone was seen only a few times. J is TRBJ2-7 and V is TRBV7-9; 7 nucleotides line up with TRBD1. The germline V gene has CDR1 SEHNR and CDR2 FQNEAQ (reference sequence). The trim removed 1 base at V and 4 bases at J, leaving 13 bases unmatched. The CDR3 extends over 17 amino acids. The CDR3: CASSLVSDRSSPYEQYF. The CDR3 DNA is TGTGCCAGCAGCTTAGTCTCGGACAGGTCATCACCGTACGAGCAGTACTTC.

CDR3 coding DNA: TGTGCCAGCCTTCAGGGCAGAAACTATGGCTACACCTTC. It translates to CASLQGRNYGYTF. This sequence joins TRBV6-1 and TRBJ1-2, with D possibly matching TRBD1 (5 bases). Germline V gene data show CDR1 as MNHNS and CDR2 as SASEGT. This CDR3 has 13 amino acids. Trimming removed 8 bases at V and 2 bases at J, with 12 bases between.

The gene calls are TRBV12-5 and TRBJ1-1, with 7 bases fitting TRBD1. Trimming at V came to 2 bases and at J to 2 bases, leaving 8 bases not matched to a gene. Germline CDR1 reads LGHNT; CDR2 reads FRNRAP. The CDR3 runs 16 residues. CDR3 in amino acids: CASGLFQGQSNTEAFF. CDR3 bases: TGTGCTAGTGGTTTGTTCCAGGGACAGAGTAACACTGAAGCTTTCTTT.

The V call is TRBV5-5, the J call TRBJ1-1; possibly TRBD1 for D (5 bases). The germline CDR1 and CDR2 sequences are SGHKS and YYEKEE (reference sequence). The CDR3 contains 15 residues. V gave up 1 base and J gave up 4 bases, with 14 bases separating them. CDR3 coding DNA: TGTGCCAGCAGCTTGCAGGGTCGCGCAGGCACTGAAGCTTTCTTT. This sequence encodes CASSLQGRAGTEAFF.

This sequence joins TRBV30 and TRBJ1-1; 9 positions agree with TRBD1. The length of the CDR3 is 13 residues. J lost 6 bases, V lost 5 bases, and 7 bases had no gene match. Germline V lookup: CDR1 GTSNPN, CDR2 SVGIG (reference sequence). CDR3 loop: CAWDTRTGAEAFF. CDR3 sequence (DNA): TGTGCCTGGGATACCCGGACAGGGGCTGAAGCTTTCTTT.

This clone occurred a few times. In DNA form, the CDR3 reads TGTGCCAGCAGAGGACTCACGGGTGAGCCCCAGCATTTT. Translated, it gives CASRGLTGEPQHF. The J gene is TRBJ1-5, the V gene TRBV2; D not certain. CDR1 and CDR2 (germline): SNHLY, FYNNEI. This CDR3 region has 13 residues. Trimming took 6 bases from V and 8 from J, leaving 14 bases between them.

V and J are TRBV7-8 and TRBJ1-5; the D is unclear. The CDR3 runs to 13 residues. Germline V gene sequence: CDR1 SGHVS, CDR2 FQNEAQ. Trimming pared 1 base from V and 7 bases from J, leaving 8 bases between. This CDR3 is CASSLGGWQPQHF. The CDR3 DNA is TGTGCCAGCAGCTTAGGAGGTTGGCAGCCCCAGCATTTT.

The chain recombines TRBV30 with TRBJ2-5; TRBD1 might be the D (5 bases). V was clipped by 1 base and J by 5 bases, with 11 bases between them. From germline, CDR1 is GTSNPN and CDR2 SVGIG (reference sequence). The CDR3 contains 13 residues. The CDR3 nucleotides are TGTGCCTGGAGTGCGGCAGGGCGGGAGACCCAGTACTTC. Its translation is CAWSAAGRETQYF.

The chain recombines TRBV6-5 with TRBJ1-5; unclear D gene. V lost 8 bases and J lost 7, with 15 bases in between. The CDR3 is 13 residues long. Germline V CDR1 and CDR2: MNHEY, SVGAGI. The CDR3 spells CASGEISRQPQHF. In nucleotides, the CDR3 is TGTGCCAGCGGGGAGATTTCGAGACAGCCCCAGCATTTT.

The chain has TRBV30 and TRBJ2-5, with 9 bases identical to TRBD2. Trimming cost V 0 bases and J 5 bases; bases outside gene matches: 10. The CDR3 totals 16 residues. Germline lookup yields CDR1 GTSNPN and CDR2 SVGIG (reference sequence). The CDR3 loop reads CAWSVLAGGPWETQYF. CDR3 nucleotides: TGTGCCTGGAGTGTACTGGCGGGGGGGCCTTGGGAGACCCAGTACTTC.

This clone was recorded once. The sample contains more than one DNA sequence encoding this CDR3. This chain joins TRBV6-7 and TRBJ1-6; 10 bases match TRBD1. TRBV6-7 falls under the ORF class, with uncertain function. The CDR3 totals 18 residues. V gave up 2 bases and J gave up 5 bases; unmatched junction bases: 9. The CDR3 coding sequence is TGTGCCAGCAGTTACGAGACAGGGGGCGTGTGGAATAATTCACCCCTCCACTTT. Amino acid sequence: CASSYETGGVWNNSPLHF.

The rearrangement uses TRBV23-1 and TRBJ1-1; D is undetermined. TRBV23-1 carries the ORF label, with uncertain function. V lost 4 bases to trimming and J lost 7 bases, with 25 bases between them. CDR3 length equals 17 residues. The CDR3 is CASSPYTGARSTDEAFF. The CDR3 DNA sequence: TGCGCCAGCAGTCCCTATACGGGAGCACGGAGCACAGATGAAGCTTTCTTT.

This chain uses TRBV4-3 with TRBJ2-5; no definite D call. Trimming pared 9 bases from V and 1 base from J, leaving 12 bases between. This CDR3 comprises 13 residues. Germline loops: CDR1 LGHNA, CDR2 YSLEER. The CDR3 region is CARLSGLQETQYF. The CDR3 nucleotides are TGCGCCAGACTATCGGGTCTCCAAGAGACCCAGTACTTC.

This clone has a handful of counts. The DNA is omitted, as the CDR3 cannot be located on it reliably, and the CDR3 follows TCRdb's listing. This chain uses TRBV9 with TRBJ1-1; TRBD1, as called in the table, went unchecked against the DNA. Germline V lookup: CDR1 SGDLS, CDR2 YYNGEE. The CDR3 numbers 14 amino acids, ends counted. This CDR3 is CASSVAAGTGFSFF.

The chain combines TRBV9 with TRBJ1-1; D is unresolved. Germline V gene sequence: CDR1 SGDLS, CDR2 YYNGEE. The V and J ends lost 0 bases and 0 bases respectively, with 6 bases between them. The CDR3 length is 14 residues. CDR3 sequence (DNA): TGTGCCAGCAGCGTAGTGAGGATGAACACTGAAGCTTTCTTT. Protein: CASSVVRMNTEAFF.

CDR3 sequence reads: CASSLGGTGAVVTF. CDR3 in DNA: TGTGCCAGCAGCTTGGGAGGTACAGGGGCTGTCGTCACCTTC. The rearrangement uses TRBV7-9 and TRBJ1-2; 7 nucleotides line up with TRBD1. Germline assignment: CDR1 SEHNR and CDR2 FQNEAQ (reference sequence). After removal of 3 bases from V and 13 bases from J, the junction contained 14 bases not matched to a gene. The CDR3 length is 14 residues.

The chain carries TRBV30 and TRBJ1-5; TRBD1 matches at 8 bases. The CDR3 runs to 14 residues. Germline V CDR1 and CDR2: GTSNPN, SVGIG (reference sequence). V lost 6 bases, J lost 6 bases, and 10 bases stayed unmatched. CDR3 nucleotides: TGTGCCTGTACGACAGGGGATAACGGTCAGCCCCAGCATTTT. Translating it yields CACTTGDNGQPQHF.